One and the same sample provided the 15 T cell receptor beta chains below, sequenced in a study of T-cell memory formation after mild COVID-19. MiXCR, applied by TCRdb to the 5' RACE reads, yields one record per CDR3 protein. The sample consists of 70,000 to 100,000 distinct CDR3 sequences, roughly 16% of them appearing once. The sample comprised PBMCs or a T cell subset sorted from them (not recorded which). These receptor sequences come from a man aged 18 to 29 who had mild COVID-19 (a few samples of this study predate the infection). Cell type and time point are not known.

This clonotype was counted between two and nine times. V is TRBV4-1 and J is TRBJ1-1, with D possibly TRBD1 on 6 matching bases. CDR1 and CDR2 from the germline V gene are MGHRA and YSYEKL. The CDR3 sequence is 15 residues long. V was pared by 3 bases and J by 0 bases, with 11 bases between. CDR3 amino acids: CASSHGQSMNTEAFF. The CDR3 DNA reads TGCGCCAGCAGCCATGGACAGAGCATGAACACTGAAGCTTTCTTT.

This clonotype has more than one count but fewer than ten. This CDR3 is CASSKGGVEAFF. The CDR3 DNA is TGTGCCAGCAGCAAGGGCGGGGTAGAAGCTTTCTTT. The chain carries TRBV12-3 or TRBV12-4 and TRBJ1-1; D uncertain. V lost 6 bases and J lost 8, with 13 bases in between. The CDR3 consists of 12 residues.

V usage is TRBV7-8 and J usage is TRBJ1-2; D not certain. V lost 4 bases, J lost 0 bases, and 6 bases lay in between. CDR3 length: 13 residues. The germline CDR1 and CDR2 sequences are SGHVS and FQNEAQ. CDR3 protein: CASSYLTNYGYTF. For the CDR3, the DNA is TGTGCCAGCAGCTACCTAACTAACTATGGCTACACCTTC.

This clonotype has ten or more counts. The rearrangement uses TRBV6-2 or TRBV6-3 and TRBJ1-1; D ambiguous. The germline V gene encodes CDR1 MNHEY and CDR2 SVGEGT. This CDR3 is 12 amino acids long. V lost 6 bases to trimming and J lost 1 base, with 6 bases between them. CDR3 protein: CASSQGNTEAFF. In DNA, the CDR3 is TGTGCCAGCAGCCAAGGGAACACTGAAGCTTTCTTT.

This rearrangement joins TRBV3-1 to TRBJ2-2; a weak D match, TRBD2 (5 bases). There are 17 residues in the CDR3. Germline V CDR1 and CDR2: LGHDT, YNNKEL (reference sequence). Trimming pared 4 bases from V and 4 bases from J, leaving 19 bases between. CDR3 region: CASSPRRRVVTTGELFF. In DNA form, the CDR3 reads TGTGCCAGCAGCCCTCGTCGGCGGGTGGTGACCACCGGGGAGCTGTTTTTT.

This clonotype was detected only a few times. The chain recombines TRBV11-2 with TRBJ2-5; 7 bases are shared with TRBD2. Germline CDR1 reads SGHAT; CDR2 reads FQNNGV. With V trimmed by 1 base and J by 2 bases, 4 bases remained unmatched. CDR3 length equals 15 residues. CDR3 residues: CASSLGPGLQETQYF. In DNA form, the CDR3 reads TGTGCCAGCAGCTTAGGCCCGGGACTACAAGAGACCCAGTACTTC. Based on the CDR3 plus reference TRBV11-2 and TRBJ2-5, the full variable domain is EAGVAQSPRYKIIEKRQSVAFWCNPISGHATLYWYQQILGQGPKLLIQFQNNGVVDDSQLPKDRFSAERLKGVDSTLKIQPAKLEDSAVYLCASSLGPGLQETQYFGPGTRLLVL.

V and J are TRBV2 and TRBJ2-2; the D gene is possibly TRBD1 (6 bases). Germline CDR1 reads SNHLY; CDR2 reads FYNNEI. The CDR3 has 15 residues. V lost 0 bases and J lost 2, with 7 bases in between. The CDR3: CASSEAGANTGELFF. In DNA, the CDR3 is TGTGCCAGCAGTGAAGCGGGGGCCAACACCGGGGAGCTGTTTTTT. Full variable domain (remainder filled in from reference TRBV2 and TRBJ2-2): EPEVTQTPSHQVTQMGQEVILRCVPISNHLYFYWYRQILGQKVEFLVSFYNNEISEKSEIFDDQFSVERPDGSNFTLKIRSTKLEDSAMYFCASSEAGANTGELFFGEGSRLTVL.

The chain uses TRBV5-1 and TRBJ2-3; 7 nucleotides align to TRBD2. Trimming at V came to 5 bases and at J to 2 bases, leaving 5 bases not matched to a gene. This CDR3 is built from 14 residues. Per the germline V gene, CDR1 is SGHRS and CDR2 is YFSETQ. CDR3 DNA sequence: TGCGCCAGCAGTAGGGAGGGAATCACAGATACGCAGTATTTT. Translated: CASSREGITDTQYF.

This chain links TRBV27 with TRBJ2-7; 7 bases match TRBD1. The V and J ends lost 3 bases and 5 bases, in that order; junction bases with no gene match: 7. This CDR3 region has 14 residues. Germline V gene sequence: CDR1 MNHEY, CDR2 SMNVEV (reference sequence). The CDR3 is CASSFSTGWHEQYF. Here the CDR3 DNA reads TGTGCCAGCAGTTTTTCGACAGGGTGGCACGAGCAGTACTTC.

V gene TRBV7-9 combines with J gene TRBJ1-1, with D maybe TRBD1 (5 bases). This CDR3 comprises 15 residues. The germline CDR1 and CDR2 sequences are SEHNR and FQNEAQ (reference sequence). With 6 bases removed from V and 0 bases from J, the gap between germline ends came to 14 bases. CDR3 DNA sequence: TGTGCCAGCAGGAAAAAGGAGGGGATGAACACTGAAGCTTTCTTT. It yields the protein CASRKKEGMNTEAFF.

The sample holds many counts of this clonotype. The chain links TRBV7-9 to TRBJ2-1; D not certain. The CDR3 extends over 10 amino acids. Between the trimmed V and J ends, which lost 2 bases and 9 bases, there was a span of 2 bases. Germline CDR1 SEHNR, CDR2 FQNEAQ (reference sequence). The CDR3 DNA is TGTGCCAGCAGCTTAACTGAGCAGTTCTTC. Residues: CASSLTEQFF.

The CDR3 DNA is TGCAGTGCTAGTGGCCTTAACGCGAACTCCTACGAGCAGTACGTC. This sequence encodes CSASGLNANSYEQYV. The rearrangement uses TRBV20-1 and TRBJ2-7; D ambiguous. The germline CDR1 and CDR2 sequences are DFQATT and SNEGSKA (reference sequence). The CDR3 covers 15 residues. Deletions cut 3 bases from V and 0 bases from J, with 15 bases between.

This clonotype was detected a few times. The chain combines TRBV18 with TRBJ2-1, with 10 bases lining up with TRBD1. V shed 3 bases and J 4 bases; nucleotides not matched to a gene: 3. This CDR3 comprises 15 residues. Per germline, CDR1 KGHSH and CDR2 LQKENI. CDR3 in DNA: TGTGCCAGCTCACCTGACAGGGGGCAATACAATGAGCAGTTCTTC. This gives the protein CASSPDRGQYNEQFF.

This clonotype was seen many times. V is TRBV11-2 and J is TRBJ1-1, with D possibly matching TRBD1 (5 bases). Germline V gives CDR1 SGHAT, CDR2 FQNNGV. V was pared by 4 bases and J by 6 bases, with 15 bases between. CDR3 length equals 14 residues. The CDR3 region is CASSSPAGSPEAFF. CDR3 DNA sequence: TGTGCCAGCAGCTCCCCGGCAGGGTCGCCTGAAGCTTTCTTT.

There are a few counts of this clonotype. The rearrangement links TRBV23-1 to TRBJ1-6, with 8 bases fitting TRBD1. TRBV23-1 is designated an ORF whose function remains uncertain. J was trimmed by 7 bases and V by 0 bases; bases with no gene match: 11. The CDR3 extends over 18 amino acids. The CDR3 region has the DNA TGCGCCAGCAGTCAATCGGAGGGACAGGACAACTACAATTCACCCCTCCACTTT. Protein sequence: CASSQSEGQDNYNSPLHF.